These 31 T cell receptor beta chains originate from one sample sequenced in a study of spatial heterogeneity in lung cancer (dated by TCRdb to about 2019). The sample's time point, from its label and the paper: sample taken at primary tumor resection. The receptor library was made with 5' RACE. Sequencing was performed on a NextSeq 500. TCRdb cleaned the public reads at Q25 with fastp, built clones with MiXCR and kept in-frame beta chains. Rows with one shared CDR3 protein collapse into an entry with the most common genes and DNA. The sample data list around 5,000 distinct CDR3 sequences, and 2.5% to 3% of these were observed just once. The leading ten clones occupy 20% to 25% of the sample. The sequencing used normal lung tissue next to the tumor, collected at surgery. These receptors all stem from a male donor with early-stage non-small cell lung cancer.

This clonotype has a count of ten or more. This chain joins TRBV29-1 and TRBJ2-1, with 8 positions matching TRBD2. CDR1 and CDR2 (germline): SQVTM, ANQGSEA. CDR3 length: 13 amino acids. Trimming cost V 4 bases and J 9 bases; bases outside gene matches: 8. The CDR3 bases are TGCAGCGTTGCCGGGACTAGTAGTGGTGAGCAGTTCTTC. The encoded protein is CSVAGTSSGEQFF.

In this sample, this clonotype is medium-sized. V is TRBV20-1 and J is TRBJ1-1, with D uncertain. Germline CDR1 reads DFQATT; CDR2 reads SNEGSKA (reference sequence). V was pared by 3 bases and J by 1 base, with 6 bases between. This CDR3 has 12 amino acids. CDR3 bases: TGCAGTGCTAGGCCTGGGAACACTGAAGCTTTCTTT. Its translation is CSARPGNTEAFF.

This clonotype is deemed medium-sized. The rearrangement joins TRBV30 to TRBJ1-2; D remains unclear. Trimming shortened V by 2 bases and J by 0 bases, and 13 bases separated the two germline ends. Germline CDR1 reads GTSNPN; CDR2 reads SVGIG (reference sequence). CDR3 length: 15 residues. The CDR3 protein is CAWSLGFVPNYGYTF. CDR3 nucleotides: TGTGCCTGGAGTTTGGGTTTTGTCCCTAACTATGGCTACACCTTC.

Within the sample, this clonotype is medium-sized (0.01 to 0.1%). The genes are TRBV6-2 or TRBV6-3 and TRBJ2-6; the D gene is possibly TRBD1 (6 bases). Trimming cost V 4 bases and J 0 bases, with 7 bases left between them. This CDR3 is 15 amino acids long. The germline V gene has CDR1 MNHEY and CDR2 SVGEGT. The DNA for the CDR3 is TGTGCCAGCAGTTTGGACAGCTCTGGGGCCAACGTCCTGACTTTC. As protein: CASSLDSSGANVLTF.

By sample share, this clonotype is medium-sized. The chain couples TRBV7-9 to TRBJ2-7, with 7 nucleotides matching TRBD2. V lost 1 base to trimming and J lost 2 bases; unmatched junction nucleotides: 5. CDR3 length: 15 residues. Looked up from germline, CDR1 is SEHNR and CDR2 is FQNEAQ (reference sequence). CDR3 DNA: TGTGCCAGCAGCTTAGAAGGGACTACAACCTACGAGCAGTACTTC. Its translation: CASSLEGTTTYEQYF.

By its share, this clonotype is medium-sized (0.01 to 0.1%). The chain links TRBV18 to TRBJ2-5; D is undetermined. Germline V CDR1 and CDR2: KGHSH, LQKENI. Deletions cut 0 bases from V and 4 bases from J, with 9 bases between. The CDR3 covers 14 residues. Written as DNA, the CDR3 is TGTGCCAGCTCACCACCTTCTGTGGGAGAGACCCAGTACTTC. As protein: CASSPPSVGETQYF.

This clonotype was counted at least ten times. The chain carries TRBV12-3 or TRBV12-4 and TRBJ2-1; D may match TRBD1 or TRBD2 (7 bases each). The CDR3 length is 14 residues. V lost 8 bases, J lost 1 base, and 12 bases lay in between. The CDR3 sequence: CASLRGGSYNEQFF. As DNA, the CDR3 is TGTGCCAGCCTCAGGGGGGGTTCCTACAATGAGCAGTTCTTC.

In its sample, this clonotype ranks as medium-sized. The chain carries TRBV18 and TRBJ2-4; D is possibly TRBD2 (6 bases). Trimming stripped 3 bases from V and 1 base from J, with 13 bases between. The CDR3 runs 16 residues. Germline CDR1 is KGHSH and CDR2 is LQKENI. The CDR3: CASSPRDGWAKNIQYF. The CDR3 nucleotides are TGTGCCAGCTCACCGCGGGACGGGTGGGCCAAAAACATTCAGTACTTC.

This clonotype is medium-sized by share. V and J are TRBV29-1 and TRBJ2-6; D remains unclear. Trimming took off 7 bases at V and 4 bases at J, with 11 bases between the two ends. CDR1 and CDR2 (germline): SQVTM, ANQGSEA. The CDR3 totals 13 residues. The CDR3 reads CSAAFSGANVLTF. The CDR3, as DNA: TGCAGCGCGGCCTTCTCAGGGGCCAACGTCCTGACTTTC.

This clonotype was observed at least ten times. V gene TRBV29-1 combines with J gene TRBJ1-1, with D unresolved. CDR1 and CDR2 (germline): SQVTM, ANQGSEA. CDR3 size: 11 residues. V dropped 4 bases and J dropped 3 bases, with 6 bases sitting between them. The CDR3 nucleotides read TGCAGCGTTGTGGTGGACACTGAAGCTTTCTTT. Translated: CSVVVDTEAFF.

This clonotype is labeled medium-sized. The gene calls are TRBV18 and TRBJ2-7, with 13 bases aligning to TRBD2. There are 17 residues in the CDR3. After removal of 3 bases from V and 6 bases from J, the junction contained 11 bases not matched to a gene. Germline-derived CDR1 and CDR2 are KGHSH and LQKENI. The CDR3 protein is CASSPGTSGTGGLEQYF. CDR3 DNA sequence: TGTGCCAGCTCACCGGGGACTAGCGGGACCGGTGGGCTCGAGCAGTACTTC.

This clonotype is medium-sized in the sample. V and J are TRBV5-1 and TRBJ2-1; 7 bases are a match to TRBD1. CDR1 SGHRS and CDR2 YFSETQ come from the germline V gene. The CDR3 length is 14 residues. J gave up 12 bases and V 4 bases, and 13 bases lay outside the gene matches. This chain's CDR3 is CASSPLAEDRRQFF. For the CDR3, the DNA is TGCGCCAGCAGCCCCTTGGCCGAGGACAGGCGGCAGTTCTTC.

At least ten counts were recorded for this clonotype. CDR3 DNA: TGTGCCAGCAGTGATCCCAGGATGAATCAGCCCCAGCATTTT. Its protein product is CASSDPRMNQPQHF. The chain employs TRBV2 and TRBJ1-5; no firm D call. The CDR3 totals 14 residues. Germline V lookup: CDR1 SNHLY, CDR2 FYNNEI. V lost 3 bases and J lost 4, with 10 bases in between. Full variable domain (outside the CDR3, taken from reference TRBV2 and TRBJ1-5): EPEVTQTPSHQVTQMGQEVILRCVPISNHLYFYWYRQILGQKVEFLVSFYNNEISEKSEIFDDQFSVERPDGSNFTLKIRSTKLEDSAMYFCASSDPRMNQPQHFGDGTRLSIL.

This clonotype is classed as medium-sized. The chain is built from TRBV24-1 and TRBJ2-1; the match to TRBD2 covers 9 bases. Losses at the gene ends were 1 base for V and 4 bases for J; bases not matched to a gene: 1. CDR1 is KGHDR and CDR2 is SFDVKD in the germline V gene. The length of the CDR3 is 15 residues. Written as DNA, the CDR3 is TGTGCCACCAGTGATTTAACTAGCGGGTACAATGAGCAGTTCTTC. Translating gives CATSDLTSGYNEQFF.

Within the sample, this clonotype is medium-sized. The gene calls are TRBV9 and TRBJ1-2, with TRBD1 matching 7 bases. The CDR3 covers 15 residues. V shed 4 bases and J 1 base; nucleotides not matched to a gene: 7. The germline CDR1 and CDR2 sequences are SGDLS and YYNGEE. CDR3 protein: CASSSGDRLNYGYTF. Written as DNA, the CDR3 is TGTGCCAGCAGCTCCGGGGACAGACTTAACTATGGCTACACCTTC. Looking up the rest from reference TRBV9 and TRBJ1-2 gives the full variable domain: DSGVTQTPKHLITATGQRVTLRCSPRSGDLSVYWYQQSLDQGLQFLIQYYNGEERAKGNILERFSAQQFPDLHSELNLSSLELGDSALYFCASSSGDRLNYGYTFGSGTRLTVV.

This clonotype was counted at least ten times. V and J are TRBV27 and TRBJ1-1, with D possibly matching TRBD1 (6 bases). Germline V gene lookup returns CDR1 MNHEY and CDR2 SMNVEV (reference sequence). The length of the CDR3 is 15 residues. Trimming stripped 5 bases from V and 11 bases from J, with 24 bases between. The CDR3, as DNA: TGTGCCAGCAGTCAAGGACAGAGTGGAAACAAGGCTGCTTTCTTT. The encoded protein is CASSQGQSGNKAAFF.

This clonotype was seen ten or more times. V gene TRBV6-2 or TRBV6-3 combines with J gene TRBJ1-2, with D unclear. Trimming cost V 6 bases and J 12 bases, with 17 bases left between them. Germline CDR1 is MNHEY and CDR2 is SVGEGT. This CDR3 is built from 12 residues. The CDR3 sequence is CASRPANGGHTF. The CDR3 DNA sequence: TGTGCCAGCAGACCCGCAAATGGAGGCCACACCTTC.

This clonotype is labeled medium-sized. The rearrangement joins TRBV5-1 to TRBJ1-2; unclear D gene. V was cut by 6 bases and J by 7 bases, with 19 bases left in between. Germline V gene lookup returns CDR1 SGHRS and CDR2 YFSETQ. CDR3 size: 14 residues. As DNA, the CDR3 is TGCGCCAGCAACTACCCGGGAGAGGTTGGTGGCTACACCTTC. Amino acids: CASNYPGEVGGYTF.

As for this clonotype: Given a much more abundant clone one base away, this may be a read error. This chain links TRBV14 with TRBJ2-7; D might be TRBD1 (5 bases). Trimming shortened V by 0 bases and J by 9 bases, and 12 bases separated the two germline ends. Germline V gene data show CDR1 as SGHDN and CDR2 as FVKESK. The CDR3 length is 13 residues. DNA of the CDR3: TGTGCCAGCAGCCAAGATTTCTTCCAGGGGCAGTACTTC. Its translation is CASSQDFFQGQYF.

This clonotype qualifies as medium-sized. V is TRBV6-5 and J is TRBJ1-2; 8 bases line up with TRBD1. The V segment lost 6 bases and the J segment 8 bases; nucleotides outside the gene matches: 11. CDR1 MNHEY and CDR2 SVGAGI come from the germline V gene. CDR3 size: 14 residues. The CDR3 DNA follows: TGTGCCAGCAGCAGACAGGGGCAGGGGAACGGCTACACCTTC. Translation gives CASSRQGQGNGYTF.

This clonotype has at least ten counts. The chain recombines TRBV6-5 with TRBJ2-7; 11 positions match TRBD1. CDR1 and CDR2 (germline): MNHEY, SVGAGI. J lost 7 bases, V lost 7 bases, and 15 bases had no gene match. The CDR3 is 16 residues long. The CDR3 loop is CASIGSLGTGGKEQYF. CDR3 in DNA: TGTGCCAGCATTGGGTCCCTCGGGACAGGGGGTAAAGAGCAGTACTTC.

At least ten counts were recorded for this clonotype. The chain links TRBV6-2 or TRBV6-3 to TRBJ1-5; D not certain. V lost 5 bases, J lost 1 base, and 9 bases lay in between. The CDR3 consists of 14 residues. CDR1 and CDR2 (germline): MNHEY, SVGEGT. DNA for the CDR3: TGTGCCAGCAGTGACCTAAGAAGCAATCAGCCCCAGCATTTT. Its translation: CASSDLRSNQPQHF.

This clonotype was found many times. The chain couples TRBV20-1 to TRBJ2-5, with TRBD1 identical over 12 bases. V lost 5 bases and J lost 6; bases outside the gene matches: 4. The CDR3 extends over 13 amino acids. Germline CDR1 DFQATT, CDR2 SNEGSKA (reference sequence). CDR3 coding DNA: TGCAGTGCTGGGACAGGGGGCTGGCAGACCCAGTACTTC. Its translation is CSAGTGGWQTQYF.

This clonotype has ten or more counts. The chain links TRBV2 to TRBJ2-5, with D unresolved. CDR3 length: 15 residues. Trimming stripped 6 bases from V and 2 bases from J, with 16 bases between. Germline V gene data show CDR1 as SNHLY and CDR2 as FYNNEI. The DNA of the CDR3 is TGTGCCAGCAGCCCATACGGCACTTCTCAAGAGACCCAGTACTTC. Its protein product is CASSPYGTSQETQYF.

In DNA form, the CDR3 reads TGTGCCAGCAGTTTCGGCCCAAGCTCCTACAATGAGCAGTTCTTC. Residues: CASSFGPSSYNEQFF. The V gene is TRBV27, the J gene TRBJ2-1; no definite D call. Trimming took off 3 bases at V and 0 bases at J, with 9 bases between the two ends. This CDR3 has 15 amino acids. In germline, CDR1 is MNHEY, CDR2 SMNVEV (reference sequence).

In its sample, this clonotype ranks as medium-sized. The chain is built from TRBV6-5 and TRBJ1-5; D is perhaps TRBD1 (5 bases). The CDR3 sequence is 13 residues long. CDR1 MNHEY and CDR2 SVGAGI come from the germline V gene. Trimming pared 2 bases from V and 6 bases from J, leaving 8 bases between. This CDR3 is CASSYRGSQPQHF. CDR3 sequence (DNA): TGTGCCAGCAGTTACCGGGGGAGTCAGCCCCAGCATTTT.

This clonotype was seen at least ten times. The chain combines TRBV2 with TRBJ1-5; no reliable D call. This CDR3 comprises 11 residues. V was shortened by 5 bases and J by 9 bases, with 8 bases between the two germline ends. Per the germline V gene, CDR1 is SNHLY and CDR2 is FYNNEI. Here the CDR3 reads CASSKHGPQHF. Here the CDR3 DNA reads TGTGCCAGCAGTAAACATGGGCCCCAGCATTTT.

By share of the sample, this clonotype is medium-sized. The CDR3 nucleotides read TGTGCCAGCAGTTCGGATACCTTAGCGGGAACCTACGAGCAGTACTTC. This gives the protein CASSSDTLAGTYEQYF. The rearrangement uses TRBV6-6 and TRBJ2-7; TRBD2 agrees at 8 bases. This CDR3 contains 16 residues. Per the germline V gene, CDR1 is MNHNY and CDR2 is SVGAGI (reference sequence). J lost 2 bases, V lost 4 bases, and 10 bases had no gene match.

The chain joins TRBV5-4 to TRBJ2-1; D gene uncertain. CDR3 length: 12 residues. V was shortened by 2 bases and J by 7 bases, with 7 bases between the two germline ends. Germline V gene lookup returns CDR1 SGHNT and CDR2 YYREEE (reference sequence). CDR3 sequence: CASSFRSNEQFF. CDR3 in DNA: TGTGCCAGCAGCTTTAGGTCAAATGAGCAGTTCTTC.

There are many counts of this clonotype. J is TRBJ2-4 and V is TRBV19; D gene uncertain. The CDR3 is 15 amino acids. Deletions cut 9 bases from V and 1 base from J, with 16 bases between. Germline-derived CDR1 and CDR2 are LNHDA and SQIVND (reference sequence). In DNA, the CDR3 is TGTGCCAGCAGTTCTCTTGAGGTGGCCAAAAACATTCAGTACTTC. The encoded protein is CASSSLEVAKNIQYF.

The sample holds many counts of this clonotype. The genes are TRBV2 and TRBJ2-1; TRBD2 agrees at 8 bases. Germline CDR1 is SNHLY and CDR2 is FYNNEI. The CDR3 covers 17 residues. Trimming removed 4 bases from V and 4 bases from J; junction bases left unmatched: 12. The CDR3 here is CASSGLARGGGYNEQFF. CDR3 nucleotides: TGTGCCAGCAGTGGACTAGCGCGAGGTGGGGGTTACAATGAGCAGTTCTTC.